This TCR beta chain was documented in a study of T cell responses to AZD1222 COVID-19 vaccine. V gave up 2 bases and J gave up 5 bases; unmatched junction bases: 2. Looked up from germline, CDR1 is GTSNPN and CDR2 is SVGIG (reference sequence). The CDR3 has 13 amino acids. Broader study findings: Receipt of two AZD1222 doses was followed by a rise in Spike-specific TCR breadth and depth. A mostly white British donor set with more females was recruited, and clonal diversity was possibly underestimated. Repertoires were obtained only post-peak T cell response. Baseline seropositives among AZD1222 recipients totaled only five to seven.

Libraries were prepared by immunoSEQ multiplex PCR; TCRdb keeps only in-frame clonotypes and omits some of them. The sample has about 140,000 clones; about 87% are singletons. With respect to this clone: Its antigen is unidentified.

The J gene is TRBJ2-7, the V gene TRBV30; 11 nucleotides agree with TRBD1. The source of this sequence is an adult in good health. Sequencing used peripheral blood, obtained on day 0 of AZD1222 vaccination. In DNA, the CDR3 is TGTGCCTGGAGTATGGGACAGGGGGACGAGCAGTACTTC. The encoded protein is CAWSMGQGDEQYF.